The 10 T cell receptor beta chains listed next were all sequenced from one sample in a study of blood T cell repertoires in COVID-19 (dated by TCRdb to the early 2020s). Libraries came from the immunoSEQ multiplex PCR assay. What TCRdb holds here is the immuneACCESS table cut down to in-frame rearrangements. Part of the clones is not present; checked against another copy, under half of the missing clones reflect an unresolved V gene, and the others are unexplained. The sample profile shows approximately 350,000 clones; 89% of them were found once. The ten largest clones take up approximately 3% of the sample. Sequencing was performed on peripheral blood. Receptors originate from a woman in her twenties or thirties with COVID-19, enrolled during active disease.

The gene calls are TRBV19 and TRBJ2-2, with 11 nucleotides matching TRBD1. This CDR3 contains 14 residues. The V gene end was trimmed by 10 bases and the J gene end by 7 bases; junction bases not matched to a gene: 8. Germline V gene data show CDR1 as LNHDA and CDR2 as SQIVND (reference sequence). CDR3 protein: CATGQGAYGGELFF. CDR3 in DNA: TGTGCCACCGGACAGGGGGCGTATGGCGGGGAGCTGTTTTTT.

This rearrangement joins TRBV6-5 to TRBJ1-1; D not certain. The CDR3 is 13 residues long. Germline V gene lookup returns CDR1 MNHEY and CDR2 SVGAGI. Between the trimmed V and J ends, which lost 5 bases and 0 bases, there was a span of 7 bases. The CDR3 nucleotides are TGTGCCAGCAGTCGTCAGATGAACACTGAAGCTTTCTTT. The encoded protein is CASSRQMNTEAFF.

The gene calls are TRBV7-8 and TRBJ1-6, with 11 bases lining up with TRBD1. Unmatched junction bases numbered 11, after V lost 4 bases and J lost 0 bases. CDR3 size: 20 residues. The germline CDR1 and CDR2 sequences are SGHVS and FQNEAQ. The CDR3 DNA reads as TGTGCCAGCAGCTCCTTCCGGGACAGGGGGACAAGCTCCTATAATTCACCCCTCCACTTT. Its translation: CASSSFRDRGTSSYNSPLHF.

This clone is a singleton in its sample. The chain recombines TRBV6-6 with TRBJ2-7, with TRBD2 matching over 14 bases. Germline V lookup: CDR1 MNHNY, CDR2 SVGAGI (reference sequence). The CDR3 length is 18 residues. Trimming took 6 bases from V and 2 from J; bases not matched to a gene: 12. CDR3 coding DNA: TGTGCCAGCAGCCGACCGACTAGCGGGGGGGCCCTTCCCTACGAGCAGTACTTC. Translating gives CASSRPTSGGALPYEQYF.

J is TRBJ2-7 and V is TRBV4-3; D gene uncertain. Germline CDR1 reads LGHNA; CDR2 reads YSLEER. This CDR3 contains 14 residues. V dropped 2 bases and J dropped 3 bases, with 11 bases sitting between them. The CDR3 nucleotides are TGCGCCAGCAGCCAAAGTAAGAGAATCTACGAGCAGTACGTC. Its translation: CASSQSKRIYEQYV.

The DNA of the CDR3 is TGTGCCAGCGGTTCGGACAGGGAGGTAGTTGACATTCAGTACTTC. Its protein is CASGSDREVVDIQYF. The chain has TRBV7-9 and TRBJ2-4, with 8 bases aligning to TRBD1. The CDR3 consists of 15 residues. Trimming at V came to 8 bases and at J to 8 bases, leaving 14 bases not matched to a gene. CDR1 and CDR2 (germline): SEHNR, FQNEAQ (reference sequence).

The chain carries TRBV19 and TRBJ2-1, with 9 bases lining up with TRBD2. CDR3 length equals 16 residues. The germline V gene encodes CDR1 LNHDA and CDR2 SQIVND (reference sequence). With 7 bases clipped from V and 0 bases from J, the junction kept 7 bases outside the gene matches. The CDR3 DNA reads TGTGCCAGTACCCCCTCTAGCGGGGACTCCTACAATGAGCAGTTCTTC. Protein product: CASTPSSGDSYNEQFF.

This chain links TRBV29-1 with TRBJ1-5; no reliable D call. CDR1 is SQVTM and CDR2 is ANQGSEA in the germline V gene. V lost 4 bases to trimming and J lost 9 bases, with 16 bases between them. This CDR3 region has 13 residues. The CDR3 loop is CSVVPVMRLPQHF. CDR3 in DNA: TGCAGCGTTGTTCCAGTTATGCGGCTGCCCCAGCATTTT.

The chain is built from TRBV6-2 or TRBV6-3 and TRBJ2-1; 11 nucleotides agree with TRBD1. V shed 4 bases and J 9 bases; nucleotides not matched to a gene: 17. This CDR3 region has 18 residues. Germline CDR1 MNHEY, CDR2 SVGEGT. CDR3 nucleotide sequence: TGTGCCAGCAGTTCCAACCGGGACAGGGGGTTCAGCGGGAGTGAGCAGTTCTTC. Its translation: CASSSNRDRGFSGSEQFF.

In nucleotides, the CDR3 is TGTGCCAGCAGCTTGTGGGCAGGGGATAGCAATCAGCCCCAGCATTTT. Its protein is CASSLWAGDSNQPQHF. The V and J genes are TRBV5-6 and TRBJ1-5; D perhaps matches TRBD1 (6 bases). Germline V gene data show CDR1 as SGHDT and CDR2 as YYEEEE. This CDR3 is built from 16 residues. The V gene lost 1 base and the J gene lost 0 bases, with 11 bases spanning the gap.